These 19 T cell receptor beta chains share one sample of origin, sequenced in a study of cytomegalovirus exposure and HLA in healthy donors. PCR employed 60 Vbeta and 13 Jbeta primers. TCRdb's copy holds only in-frame clones and misses some; the assay was immunoSEQ multiplex PCR. The data contain roughly 180,000 clones, 75% to 90% of them seen just once; the ten biggest clones take up more than 1%. The sequenced sample consisted of PBMCs. The receptors stem from a boy younger than 10 in good health and CMV-seronegative.

The rearrangement links TRBV28 to TRBJ2-7; 8 positions agree with TRBD1. Losses at the gene ends were 6 bases for V and 5 bases for J; bases not matched to a gene: 9. Germline-derived CDR1 and CDR2 are MDHEN and SYDVKM. CDR3 length: 14 residues. CDR3 in amino acids: CASRGPGQVHEQYF. The CDR3 DNA follows: TGTGCCAGCAGGGGACCGGGACAGGTCCACGAGCAGTACTTC.

V is TRBV28 and J is TRBJ1-1, with TRBD1 matching over 9 bases. Looked up from germline, CDR1 is MDHEN and CDR2 is SYDVKM. The CDR3 is 17 residues long. The V gene end was trimmed by 6 bases and the J gene end by 1 base; junction bases not matched to a gene: 12. The CDR3 region is CASRPHTGTGTNTEAFF. The CDR3 region has the DNA TGTGCCAGCAGACCTCACACCGGGACAGGGACGAACACTGAAGCTTTCTTT.

The table lists this clone with a count of one. The rearrangement joins TRBV7-6 to TRBJ2-5; maybe TRBD2 (6 bases). The CDR3 is 13 residues long. Trimming removed 3 bases from V and 1 base from J, with 6 bases in between. Germline assignment: CDR1 SGHVS and CDR2 FNYEAQ. The CDR3 nucleotides are TGTGCCAGCAGCTTCGGGGGCCAAGAGACCCAGTACTTC. Its protein product is CASSFGGQETQYF.

The J gene is TRBJ2-7, the V gene TRBV7-2; 8 bases are shared with TRBD2. This CDR3 contains 14 residues. Losses at the gene ends were 1 base for V and 3 bases for J; bases not matched to a gene: 2. Germline-derived CDR1 and CDR2 are SGHTA and FQGNSA. The CDR3 sequence: CASSLGAGVYEQYF. The CDR3 nucleotides are TGTGCCAGCAGCTTAGGAGCGGGAGTCTACGAGCAGTACTTC.

The chain recombines TRBV5-6 with TRBJ1-4, with D tentatively TRBD1 (5 bases). The CDR3 loop spans 14 amino acids. Germline-derived CDR1 and CDR2 are SGHDT and YYEEEE. Trimming stripped 1 base from V and 4 bases from J, with 8 bases between. CDR3 sequence (DNA): TGTGCCAGCAGCTTGATACAGGTTAATGAAAAACTGTTTTTT. Protein sequence: CASSLIQVNEKLFF.

V gene TRBV7-9 combines with J gene TRBJ2-1; TRBD2 agrees at 11 bases. CDR1 is SEHNR, CDR2 FQNEAQ, per germline (reference sequence). The CDR3 contains 18 residues. Losses at the gene ends were 5 bases for V and 7 bases for J; bases not matched to a gene: 16. CDR3 in amino acids: CASSPPSLTSGISNEQFF. CDR3 sequence (DNA): TGTGCCAGCAGCCCCCCATCCCTGACTAGCGGGATAAGTAATGAGCAGTTCTTC. Combining the CDR3 with reference TRBV7-9 and TRBJ2-1 gives the whole variable domain DTGVSQNPRHKITKRGQNVTFRCDPISEHNRLYWYRQTLGQGPEFLTYFQNEAQLEKSRLLSDRFSAERPKGSFSTLEIQRTEQGDSAMYLCASSPPSLTSGISNEQFFGPGTRLTVL.

This chain connects TRBV29-1 to TRBJ2-3; 11 positions agree with TRBD2. V was pared by 4 bases and J by 2 bases, with 2 bases of the junction left unmatched. CDR3 size: 14 residues. CDR1 and CDR2 from the germline V gene are SQVTM and ANQGSEA. In nucleotides, the CDR3 is TGCAGCGTTGGACTAGCGGGGATCACAGATACGCAGTATTTT. Residues: CSVGLAGITDTQYF.

The chain employs TRBV30 and TRBJ2-7; a possible D gene is TRBD2 (5 bases). Trimming shortened V by 7 bases and J by 1 base, and 26 bases separated the two germline ends. The length of the CDR3 is 17 residues. Germline CDR1 reads GTSNPN; CDR2 reads SVGIG (reference sequence). The CDR3 DNA reads TGTGCCTTAGCCCCCCTTCGACTAACGGAAAAATCCTACGAGCAGTACTTC. It specifies CALAPLRLTEKSYEQYF.

In nucleotides, the CDR3 is TGTGCCAGCAGTGAAGCGTGGGGTACTAGCGGGTCCACAGATACGCAGTATTTT. It translates to CASSEAWGTSGSTDTQYF. V gene TRBV6-1 combines with J gene TRBJ2-3; the match to TRBD2 covers 9 bases. V was clipped by 0 bases and J by 2 bases; unmatched bases: 9. This CDR3 comprises 18 residues. The germline gives CDR1 MNHNS, CDR2 SASEGT.

This chain joins TRBV27 and TRBJ1-2, with a weak D call TRBD1 (6 bases). The CDR3 is made up of 14 amino acids. Trimming removed 3 bases at V and 2 bases at J, with 10 bases between. Germline values: CDR1 MNHEY, CDR2 SMNVEV (reference sequence). CDR3 sequence: CASSLMTGNYGYTF. CDR3 DNA: TGTGCCAGCAGTTTGATGACAGGAAACTATGGCTACACCTTC.

This clone turned up a few times. This chain links TRBV11-2 with TRBJ2-5; 9 positions agree with TRBD2. Near its end, the DNA agrees better with TRBJ2-7, so the J call may be wrong. Per the germline V gene, CDR1 is SGHAT and CDR2 is FQNNGV. CDR3 length: 12 amino acids. The CDR3 coding sequence is TGTGCCAGCACTAGCGGGACCTACGAGCAGTACTTC. The encoded protein is CASTSGTYEQYF.

The chain is built from TRBV15 and TRBJ2-2, with TRBD2 matching 13 bases. J was trimmed by 6 bases and V by 0 bases; bases with no gene match: 4. The germline CDR1 and CDR2 sequences are LNHNV and YYDKDF (reference sequence). The CDR3 has 17 residues. Written as DNA, the CDR3 is TGTGCCACCAGCAGAGAAGGACTAGCGGGAGTCTCCGGGGAGCTGTTTTTT. This codes for CATSREGLAGVSGELFF.

This clone was counted between two and nine times. This chain joins TRBV6-5 and TRBJ1-2, with 7 bases matching TRBD1. With 6 bases clipped from V and 2 bases from J, the junction kept 3 bases outside the gene matches. Germline CDR1 MNHEY, CDR2 SVGAGI. This CDR3 spans 13 amino acids. CDR3 sequence reads: CASSGTANYGYTF. The CDR3 DNA reads TGTGCCAGCAGCGGGACAGCCAACTATGGCTACACCTTC.

The chain has TRBV5-1 and TRBJ2-1; weak D call: TRBD1 (5 bases). Trimming shortened V by 5 bases and J by 8 bases, and 14 bases separated the two germline ends. This CDR3 is built from 13 residues. Germline values: CDR1 SGHRS, CDR2 YFSETQ. As DNA, the CDR3 is TGCGCCAGCAGAAGGGCCCTCAGGGATGAGCAGTTCTTC. This codes for CASRRALRDEQFF.

V is TRBV11-2 and J is TRBJ2-3; D is unresolved. The CDR3 runs 13 residues. Deletions cut 4 bases from V and 3 bases from J, with 8 bases between. The germline CDR1 and CDR2 sequences are SGHAT and FQNNGV. CDR3: CASSSPNTDTQYF. As DNA, the CDR3 is TGTGCCAGCAGCTCCCCAAATACAGATACGCAGTATTTT.

This sequence joins TRBV19 and TRBJ1-2; 7 bases fit TRBD1. The CDR3 extends over 15 amino acids. Germline CDR1 and CDR2: LNHDA and SQIVND (reference sequence). V lost 9 bases to trimming and J lost 0 bases; unmatched junction nucleotides: 10. Written as DNA, the CDR3 is TGTGCCAGCCTGGGCGGGACAGTCTCTAACTATGGCTACACCTTC. Protein sequence: CASLGGTVSNYGYTF.

V and J are TRBV21-1 and TRBJ1-2; the table's D call, TRBD1, has no DNA check behind it. TRBV21-1 represents a pseudogene. The CDR3 contains 13 residues. As DNA, the CDR3 is TGTGCCAGCAGCAAGACAGTGGGCTATGGCTACACCTTC. This sequence encodes CASSKTVGYGYTF.

This clone was counted once. The gene calls are TRBV6-5 and TRBJ2-1; possible D gene TRBD2, 5 bases. With 6 bases removed from V and 4 bases from J, the gap between germline ends came to 13 bases. Germline loops: CDR1 MNHEY, CDR2 SVGAGI. CDR3 size: 14 residues. CDR3 residues: CASRSPGNYNEQFF. CDR3 bases: TGTGCCAGCAGATCACCCGGGAATTACAATGAGCAGTTCTTC.

The V call is TRBV6-6, the J call TRBJ1-1; D is unclear. The CDR3 has 16 residues. V was pared by 8 bases and J by 1 base, with 20 bases between. Germline CDR1 and CDR2: MNHNY and SVGAGI (reference sequence). Here the CDR3 reads CASPPRGDSANTEAFF. In nucleotides, the CDR3 is TGTGCCAGCCCCCCCCGCGGGGATTCGGCGAACACTGAAGCTTTCTTT.